Following are 4 T cell receptor beta chains from one sample sequenced in a study of T-cell reconstitution after alpha-beta-depleted transplantation in children. As it was prepared, the TCRbeta library received unique molecular identifiers. Each CDR3 protein gets one entry after TCRdb re-called the PCR reads with MiXCR. The sample shows around 960,000 distinct CDR3 sequences, roughly 29% of them seen only once. The source was PBMCs, mostly from graft donor cells, collected 360 days after TCRalphabeta/CD19-depleted stem cell transplant. All receptors derive from a boy less than two years old who had a stem cell transplant for SCID, so the T cells may come from the graft donor.

This clonotype was observed a few times. V usage is TRBV12-3 or TRBV12-4 and J usage is TRBJ2-5; D is unclear. The CDR3 consists of 16 residues. Trimming cost V 5 bases and J 4 bases, with 20 bases left between them. For the CDR3, the DNA is TGTGCCAGCAGTATCTCCGACACTTATCCCCGAGAGACCCAGTACTTC. Its translation: CASSISDTYPRETQYF.

In this sample, this clonotype turned up many times. An end of the junction differs from the germline gene, which may be a read error. The V gene is TRBV5-1, the J gene TRBJ2-2; 8 positions match TRBD1. The length of the CDR3 is 15 residues. Per the germline V gene, CDR1 is SGHRS and CDR2 is YFSETQ. The CDR3 bases are TGTGCCAGCAGTCCTGACAGGGGGAACACCGGGGAGCTGTTTTTT. It encodes CASSPDRGNTGELFF.

This chain uses TRBV5-1 with TRBJ2-5; D gene uncertain. Germline values: CDR1 SGHRS, CDR2 YFSETQ. V lost 5 bases to trimming and J lost 4 bases, with 12 bases between them. This CDR3 contains 13 residues. In DNA form, the CDR3 reads TGCGCCAGCAGACAACACACGGGAGAGACCCAGTACTTC. It encodes CASRQHTGETQYF.

This chain joins TRBV12-3 or TRBV12-4 and TRBJ1-5, with TRBD1 as a possible D gene (6 bases). The CDR3 totals 14 residues. Trimming took 8 bases from V and 5 from J, leaving 16 bases between them. CDR3: CASRGGDIHQPQHF. For the CDR3, the DNA is TGTGCCAGCCGAGGGGGGGATATCCATCAGCCCCAGCATTTT.